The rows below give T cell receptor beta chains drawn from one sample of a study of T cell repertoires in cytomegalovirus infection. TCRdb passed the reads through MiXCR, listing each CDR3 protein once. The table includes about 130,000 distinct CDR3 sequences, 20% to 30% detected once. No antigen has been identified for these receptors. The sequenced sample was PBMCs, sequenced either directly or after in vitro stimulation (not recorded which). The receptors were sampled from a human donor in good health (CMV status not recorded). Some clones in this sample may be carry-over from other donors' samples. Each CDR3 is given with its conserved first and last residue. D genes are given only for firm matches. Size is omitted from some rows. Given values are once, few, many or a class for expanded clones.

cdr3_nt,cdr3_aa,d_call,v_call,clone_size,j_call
TGTGCCAGCAGTTTAACGGGACTACCCCGTAGGGATGAGCAGTTCTTC,CASSLTGLPRRDEQFF,TRBD2,TRBV12-3/TRBV12-4,.,TRBJ2-1
TGCAGCGTCCAACGGGACACGTCCTACGAGCAGTACTTC,CSVQRDTSYEQYF,.,TRBV29-1,.,TRBJ2-7
TGTGCCAGCAGTTACTCGGTGTCAGCTGGAAACACCATATATTTT,CASSYSVSAGNTIYF,.,TRBV6-5,many,TRBJ1-3
TGTGCCAGCAGCTTAGATCCAGGCGGCACTGAAGCTTTCTTT,CASSLDPGGTEAFF,.,TRBV7-2,many,TRBJ1-1
TGTGCCAGCAGCTTATGGTACGGGAGAACCGGGGAGCTGTTTTTT,CASSLWYGRTGELFF,.,TRBV7-2,many,TRBJ2-2
TGTGCCAGCAGTCTCCGAGGGGGCGGGAGAACAAAAGATACGCAGTATTTT,CASSLRGGGRTKDTQYF,.,TRBV28,few,TRBJ2-3
TGTGCCAGCAGCTTAGCACCCGTGCGACAAGAGACCCAGTACTTC,CASSLAPVRQETQYF,.,TRBV11-3,many,TRBJ2-5
TGTGCCAGTAGTAGGCGTCAATCTAGCGGAATATACTACGAGCAGTACTTC,CASSRRQSSGIYYEQYF,TRBD2,TRBV19,few,TRBJ2-7
TGTGCCAGCAGCGGCGGGGGGCAGGGAAACTATGGCTACACCTTC,CASSGGGQGNYGYTF,.,TRBV28,few,TRBJ1-2
TGTGCCAGCAGCTTAGCGCCGACCCGGGATCAGCCCCAGCATTTT,CASSLAPTRDQPQHF,.,TRBV7-2,many,TRBJ1-5
TGTGCCAGCAGCCCCCTAGGACGTCAGGCGGATACGCAGTATTTT,CASSPLGRQADTQYF,.,TRBV7-2,few,TRBJ2-3
TGTGCCAGCAGTTCCCTCCAGGGGGGTTCTGAAGCTTTCTTT,CASSSLQGGSEAFF,TRBD1,TRBV6-2/TRBV6-3,few,TRBJ1-1